Reported below is one T cell receptor (beta chain). What it binds is not known. This CDR3 is built from 13 residues. Germline CDR1 is MDHEN and CDR2 is SYDVKM. Trimming shortened V by 7 bases and J by 4 bases, and 11 bases separated the two germline ends. The data stem from a study of T cell repertoires in cytomegalovirus infection. Each CDR3 protein gets one entry after TCRdb re-called the reads with MiXCR. The sample lists about 130,000 distinct CDR3 sequences, under 30% occurring once. Study-wide findings and caveats: The ex vivo response showed dominance by HLA-C-restricted CMV-specific TCR beta clonotypes.

Material for sequencing was PBMCs, sequenced either directly or after in vitro stimulation (not recorded which). This rearrangement joins TRBV28 to TRBJ1-5; weak D call: TRBD1 (5 bases). This clonotype was obtained from a human donor in good health (CMV status not recorded). Some clones in this sample may be carry-over from other donors' samples. The CDR3 sequence is CASTTAGNQPQHF. CDR3 sequence (DNA): TGTGCCAGCACTACAGCAGGGAATCAGCCCCAGCATTTT.